Listed here are 3 T cell receptor beta chains from one sample, sequenced in a study of shared clonotypes between healthy human individuals. Assay used: immunoSEQ multiplex PCR; TCRdb lists only in-frame clones, some missing. Among hundreds of thousands of clones listed, around 74% were seen once. Sequencing was carried out using memory CD4+ T cells sorted from blood. Stated subset: CD45RA-negative fraction. These receptors came from a woman younger than 45 in good health.

The chain combines TRBV27 with TRBJ2-7, with a possible D match to TRBD1 (5 bases). In germline, CDR1 is MNHEY, CDR2 SMNVEV (reference sequence). The CDR3 runs 17 residues. Trimming removed 7 bases from V and 0 bases from J, with 22 bases in between. CDR3 coding DNA: TGTGCCAGCATCTCTTTGGGGCGTTCAACCAGCTCCTACGAGCAGTACTTC. Translated: CASISLGRSTSSYEQYF.

The sample holds one count of this clone. The chain has TRBV5-1 and TRBJ2-2; D gene ambiguous. CDR3 size: 14 residues. Germline lookup yields CDR1 SGHRS and CDR2 YFSETQ. V lost 0 bases and J 5 bases, leaving 8 bases between the germline ends. Here the CDR3 reads CASSLATETGELFF. The CDR3 region has the DNA TGCGCCAGCAGCTTGGCAACTGAGACCGGGGAGCTGTTTTTT.

The V gene is TRBV5-6, the J gene TRBJ1-2; a weak D match, TRBD1 (5 bases). V was clipped by 4 bases and J by 2 bases, with 12 bases between them. The CDR3 spans 14 residues. In germline, CDR1 is SGHDT, CDR2 YYEEEE. DNA of the CDR3: TGTGCCAGCAGCCGGGGGGACCGAAACTATGGCTACACCTTC. The encoded protein is CASSRGDRNYGYTF.